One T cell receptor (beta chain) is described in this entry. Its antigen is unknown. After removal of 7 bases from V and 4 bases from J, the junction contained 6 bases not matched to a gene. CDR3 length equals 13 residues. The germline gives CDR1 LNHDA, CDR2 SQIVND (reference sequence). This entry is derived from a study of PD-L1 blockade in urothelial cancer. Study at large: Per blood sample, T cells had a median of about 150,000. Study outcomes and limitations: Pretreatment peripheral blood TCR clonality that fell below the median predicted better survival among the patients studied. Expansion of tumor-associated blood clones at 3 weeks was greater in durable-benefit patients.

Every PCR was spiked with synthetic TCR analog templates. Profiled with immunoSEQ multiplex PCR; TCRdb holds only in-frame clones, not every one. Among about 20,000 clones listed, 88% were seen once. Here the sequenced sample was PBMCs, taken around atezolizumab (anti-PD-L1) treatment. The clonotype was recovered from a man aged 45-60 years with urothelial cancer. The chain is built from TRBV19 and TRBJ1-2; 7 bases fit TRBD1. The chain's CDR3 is CASTHSGGYGYTF. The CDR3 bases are TGTGCCAGTACCCACTCAGGGGGCTATGGCTACACCTTC. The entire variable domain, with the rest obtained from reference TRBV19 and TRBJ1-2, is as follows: DGGITQSPKYLFRKEGQNVTLSCEQNLNHDAMYWYRQDPGQGLRLIYYSQIVNDFQKGDIAEGYSVSREKKESFPLTVTSAQKNPTAFYLCASTHSGGYGYTFGSGTRLTVV.